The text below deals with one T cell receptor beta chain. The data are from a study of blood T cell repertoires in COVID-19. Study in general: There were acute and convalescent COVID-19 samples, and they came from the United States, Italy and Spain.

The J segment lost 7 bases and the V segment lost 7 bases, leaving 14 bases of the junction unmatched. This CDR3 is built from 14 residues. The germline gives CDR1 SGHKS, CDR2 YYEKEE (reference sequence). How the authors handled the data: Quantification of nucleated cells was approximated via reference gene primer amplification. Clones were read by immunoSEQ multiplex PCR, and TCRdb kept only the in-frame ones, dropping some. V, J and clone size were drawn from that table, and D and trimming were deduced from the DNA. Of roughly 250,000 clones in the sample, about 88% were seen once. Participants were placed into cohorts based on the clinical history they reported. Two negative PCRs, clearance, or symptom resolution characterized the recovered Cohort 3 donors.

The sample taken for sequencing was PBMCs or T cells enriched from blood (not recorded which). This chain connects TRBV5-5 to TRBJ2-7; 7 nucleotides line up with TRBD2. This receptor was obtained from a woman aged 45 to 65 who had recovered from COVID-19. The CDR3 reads CASGGGSGPREQYF. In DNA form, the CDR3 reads TGTGCCAGCGGCGGGGGTAGCGGGCCTCGGGAGCAGTACTTC.